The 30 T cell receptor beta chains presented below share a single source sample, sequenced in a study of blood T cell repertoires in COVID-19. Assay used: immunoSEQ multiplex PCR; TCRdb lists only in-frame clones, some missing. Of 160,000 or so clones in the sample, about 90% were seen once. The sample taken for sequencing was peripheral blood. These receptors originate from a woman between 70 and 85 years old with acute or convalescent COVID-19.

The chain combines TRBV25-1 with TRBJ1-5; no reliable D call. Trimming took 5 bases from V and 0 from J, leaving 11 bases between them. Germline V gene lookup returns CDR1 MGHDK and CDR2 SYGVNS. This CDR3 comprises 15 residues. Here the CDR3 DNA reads TGTGCCAGCAGTCCGCCAGGTTATAGCAATCAGCCCCAGCATTTT. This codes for CASSPPGYSNQPQHF.

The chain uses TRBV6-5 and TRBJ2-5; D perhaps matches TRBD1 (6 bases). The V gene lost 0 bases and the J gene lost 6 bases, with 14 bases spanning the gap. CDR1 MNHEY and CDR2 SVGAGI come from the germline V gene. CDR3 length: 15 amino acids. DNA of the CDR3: TGTGCCAGCAGTTACTCGAGTCAGGGGAAACAGACCCAGTACTTC. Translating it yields CASSYSSQGKQTQYF.

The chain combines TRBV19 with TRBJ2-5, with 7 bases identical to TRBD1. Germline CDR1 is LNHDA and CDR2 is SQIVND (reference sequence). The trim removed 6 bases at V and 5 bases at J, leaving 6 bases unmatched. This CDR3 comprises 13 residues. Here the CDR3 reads CASSARGLETQYF. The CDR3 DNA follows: TGTGCCAGTAGCGCCAGGGGGTTGGAGACCCAGTACTTC.

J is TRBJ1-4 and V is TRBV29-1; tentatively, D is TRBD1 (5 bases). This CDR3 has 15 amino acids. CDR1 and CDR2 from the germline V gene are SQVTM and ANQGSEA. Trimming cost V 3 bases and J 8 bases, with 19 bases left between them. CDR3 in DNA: TGCAGCGTTGAGACTTTTCAGGGCGATAGAGAAAAACTGTTTTTT. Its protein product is CSVETFQGDREKLFF.

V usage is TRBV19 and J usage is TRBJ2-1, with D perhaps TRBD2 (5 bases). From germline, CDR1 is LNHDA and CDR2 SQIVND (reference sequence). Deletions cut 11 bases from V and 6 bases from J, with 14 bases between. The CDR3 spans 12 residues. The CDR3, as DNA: TGTGCCGTGGTCGGGGAGTTCAATGAGCAGTTCTTC. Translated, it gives CAVVGEFNEQFF.

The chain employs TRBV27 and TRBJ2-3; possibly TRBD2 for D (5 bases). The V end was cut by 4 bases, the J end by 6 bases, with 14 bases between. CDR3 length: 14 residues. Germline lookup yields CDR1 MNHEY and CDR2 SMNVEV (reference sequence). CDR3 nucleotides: TGTGCCAGCAGTTCCGTCCGTCGCGGGGATACGCAGTATTTT. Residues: CASSSVRRGDTQYF.

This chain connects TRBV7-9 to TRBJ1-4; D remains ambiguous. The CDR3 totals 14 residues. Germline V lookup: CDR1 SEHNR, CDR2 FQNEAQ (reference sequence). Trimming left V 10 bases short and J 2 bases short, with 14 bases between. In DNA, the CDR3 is TGTGCCACCTCCCGAGCGTCGACTAATGAAAAACTGTTTTTT. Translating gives CATSRASTNEKLFF.

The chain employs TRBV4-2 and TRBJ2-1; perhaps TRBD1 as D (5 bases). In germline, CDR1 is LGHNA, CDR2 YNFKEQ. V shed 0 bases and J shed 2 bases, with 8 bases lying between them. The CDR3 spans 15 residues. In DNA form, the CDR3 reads TGTGCCAGCAGCCAAGACGGACAAACCTACAATGAGCAGTTCTTC. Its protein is CASSQDGQTYNEQFF.

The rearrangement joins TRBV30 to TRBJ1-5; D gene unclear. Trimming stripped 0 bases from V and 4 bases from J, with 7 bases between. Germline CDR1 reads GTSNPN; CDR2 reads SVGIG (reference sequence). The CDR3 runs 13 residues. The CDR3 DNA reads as TGTGCCTGGAGTGTTGCACTTAATCAGCCCCAGCATTTT. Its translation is CAWSVALNQPQHF. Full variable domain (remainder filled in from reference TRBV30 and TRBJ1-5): SQTIHQWPATLVQPVGSPLSLECTVEGTSNPNLYWYRQAAGRGLQLLFYSVGIGQISSEVPQNLSASRPQDRQFILSSKKLLLSDSGFYLCAWSVALNQPQHFGDGTRLSIL.

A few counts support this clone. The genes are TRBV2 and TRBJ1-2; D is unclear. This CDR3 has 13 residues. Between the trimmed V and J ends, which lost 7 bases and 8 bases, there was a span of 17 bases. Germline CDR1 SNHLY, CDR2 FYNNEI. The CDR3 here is CASTTAGMEGYTF. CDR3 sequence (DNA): TGTGCCAGCACCACCGCGGGGATGGAAGGCTACACCTTC. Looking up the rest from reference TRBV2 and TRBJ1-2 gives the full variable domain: EPEVTQTPSHQVTQMGQEVILRCVPISNHLYFYWYRQILGQKVEFLVSFYNNEISEKSEIFDDQFSVERPDGSNFTLKIRSTKLEDSAMYFCASTTAGMEGYTFGSGTRLTVV.

The CDR3 is CAWSVTGDEQYF. In nucleotides, the CDR3 is TGTGCCTGGAGTGTAACGGGGGACGAGCAGTACTTC. V gene TRBV30 combines with J gene TRBJ2-7; D is possibly TRBD2 (6 bases). Germline CDR1 reads GTSNPN; CDR2 reads SVGIG (reference sequence). The CDR3 has 12 residues. The V end was cut by 0 bases, the J end by 5 bases, with 8 bases between.

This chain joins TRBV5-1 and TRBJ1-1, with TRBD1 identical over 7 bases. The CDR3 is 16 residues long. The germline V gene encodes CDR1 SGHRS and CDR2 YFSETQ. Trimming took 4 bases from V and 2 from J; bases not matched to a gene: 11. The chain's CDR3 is CASSGGQPTLNTEAFF. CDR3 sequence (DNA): TGCGCCAGCAGCGGGGGACAGCCGACACTTAACACTGAAGCTTTCTTT.

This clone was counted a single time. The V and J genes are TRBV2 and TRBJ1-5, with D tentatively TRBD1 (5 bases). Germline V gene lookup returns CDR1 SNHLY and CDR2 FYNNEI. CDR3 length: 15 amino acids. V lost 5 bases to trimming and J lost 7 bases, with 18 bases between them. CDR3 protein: CASSNINQGGQPQHF. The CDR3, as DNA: TGTGCCAGCAGTAATATAAACCAGGGTGGCCAGCCCCAGCATTTT.

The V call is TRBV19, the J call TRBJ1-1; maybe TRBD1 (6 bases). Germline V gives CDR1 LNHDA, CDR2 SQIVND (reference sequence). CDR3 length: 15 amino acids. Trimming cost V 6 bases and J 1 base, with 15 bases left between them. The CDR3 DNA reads TGTGCCAGTAGCCATGGGGGGGGCTGGAACACTGAAGCTTTCTTT. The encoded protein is CASSHGGGWNTEAFF.

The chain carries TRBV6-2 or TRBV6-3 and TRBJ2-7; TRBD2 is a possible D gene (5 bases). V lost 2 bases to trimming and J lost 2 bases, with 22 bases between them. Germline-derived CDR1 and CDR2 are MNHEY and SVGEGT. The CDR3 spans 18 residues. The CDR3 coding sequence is TGTGCCAGCAGTTACCCGCCCCCGGAGGTAGGATATGCCTACGAGCAGTACTTC. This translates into CASSYPPPEVGYAYEQYF.

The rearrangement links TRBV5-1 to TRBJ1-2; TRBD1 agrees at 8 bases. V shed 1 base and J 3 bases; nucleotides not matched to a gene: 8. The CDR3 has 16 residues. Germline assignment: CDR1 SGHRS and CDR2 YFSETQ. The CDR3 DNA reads TGCGCCAGCAGCTTGTACTTCGGGACAGGCGACTATGGCTACACCTTC. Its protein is CASSLYFGTGDYGYTF.

CDR3 nucleotides: TGTGCCAGCAGTTACTTAACAGGGGCCTCGGATCGGTATGGCTACACCTTC. Encoded protein: CASSYLTGASDRYGYTF. The V gene is TRBV6-2 or TRBV6-3, the J gene TRBJ1-2; 7 nucleotides match TRBD1. The V and J ends lost 1 base and 5 bases, in that order; junction bases with no gene match: 13. The CDR3 contains 17 residues. Germline CDR1 MNHEY, CDR2 SVGEGT.

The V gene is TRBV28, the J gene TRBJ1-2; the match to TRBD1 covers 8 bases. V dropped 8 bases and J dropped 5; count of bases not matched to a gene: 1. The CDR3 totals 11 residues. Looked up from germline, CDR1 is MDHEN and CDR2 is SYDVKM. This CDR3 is CASRTGYGYTF. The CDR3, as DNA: TGTGCCAGCCGGACAGGGTATGGCTACACCTTC.

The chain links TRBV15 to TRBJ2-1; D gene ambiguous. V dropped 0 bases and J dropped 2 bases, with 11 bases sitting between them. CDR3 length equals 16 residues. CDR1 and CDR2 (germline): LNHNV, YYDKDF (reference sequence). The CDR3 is CATSRDRSFPYNEQFF. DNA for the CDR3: TGTGCCACCAGCAGAGACCGGAGTTTCCCCTACAATGAGCAGTTCTTC.

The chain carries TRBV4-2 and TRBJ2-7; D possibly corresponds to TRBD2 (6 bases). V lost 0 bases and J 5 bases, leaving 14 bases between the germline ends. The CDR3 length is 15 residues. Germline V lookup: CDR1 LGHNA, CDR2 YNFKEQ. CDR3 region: CASSQDHLARDEQYF. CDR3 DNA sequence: TGTGCCAGCAGCCAAGATCATCTAGCGAGGGACGAGCAGTACTTC.

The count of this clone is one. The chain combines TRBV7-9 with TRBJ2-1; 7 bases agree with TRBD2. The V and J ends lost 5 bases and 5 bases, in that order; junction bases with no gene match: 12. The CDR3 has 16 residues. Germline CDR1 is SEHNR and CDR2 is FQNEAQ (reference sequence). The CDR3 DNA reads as TGTGCCAGCAGCCAAATCCGGGCGGGAGAAGACAATGAGCAGTTCTTC. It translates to CASSQIRAGEDNEQFF.

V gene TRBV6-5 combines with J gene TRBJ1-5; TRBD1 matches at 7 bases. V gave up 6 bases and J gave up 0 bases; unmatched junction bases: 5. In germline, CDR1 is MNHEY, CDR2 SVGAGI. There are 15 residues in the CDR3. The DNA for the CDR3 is TGTGCCAGCAGGTTAACAGGGGTTAGCAATCAGCCCCAGCATTTT. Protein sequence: CASRLTGVSNQPQHF.

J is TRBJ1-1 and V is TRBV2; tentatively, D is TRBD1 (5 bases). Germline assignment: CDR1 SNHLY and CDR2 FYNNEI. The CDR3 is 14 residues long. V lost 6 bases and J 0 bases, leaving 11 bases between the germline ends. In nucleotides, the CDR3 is TGTGCCAGCAGGGAGGGGCAATTGAACACTGAAGCTTTCTTT. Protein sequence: CASREGQLNTEAFF.

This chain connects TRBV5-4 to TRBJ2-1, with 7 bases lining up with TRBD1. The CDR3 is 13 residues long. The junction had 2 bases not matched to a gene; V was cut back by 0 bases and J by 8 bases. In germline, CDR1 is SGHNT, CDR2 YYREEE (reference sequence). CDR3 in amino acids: CASSLDRGDEQFF. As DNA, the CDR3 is TGTGCCAGCAGCTTGGACAGGGGCGATGAGCAGTTCTTC.

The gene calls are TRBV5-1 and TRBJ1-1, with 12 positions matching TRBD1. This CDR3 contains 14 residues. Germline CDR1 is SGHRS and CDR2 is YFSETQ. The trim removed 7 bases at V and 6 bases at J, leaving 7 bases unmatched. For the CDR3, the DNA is TGCGCCAGCGGAGCGGGACAGGGGGCGCCTGAAGCTTTCTTT. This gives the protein CASGAGQGAPEAFF.

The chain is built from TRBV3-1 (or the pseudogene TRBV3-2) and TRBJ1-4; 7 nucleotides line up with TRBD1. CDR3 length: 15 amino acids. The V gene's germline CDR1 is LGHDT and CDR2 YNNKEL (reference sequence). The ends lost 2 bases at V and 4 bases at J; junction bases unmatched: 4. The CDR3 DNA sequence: TGTGCCAGCAGCCAACGAGGGGGCATTAATGAAAAACTGTTTTTT. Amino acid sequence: CASSQRGGINEKLFF.

CDR3 bases: TGTGCCAGCAGCTTAAGGAGCGGGAATTACAATGAGCAGTTCTTC. It encodes CASSLRSGNYNEQFF. The V gene is TRBV7-9, the J gene TRBJ2-1; 7 nucleotides line up with TRBD2. With V trimmed by 2 bases and J by 4 bases, 5 bases remained unmatched. The CDR3 totals 15 residues. Per germline, CDR1 SEHNR and CDR2 FQNEAQ (reference sequence).

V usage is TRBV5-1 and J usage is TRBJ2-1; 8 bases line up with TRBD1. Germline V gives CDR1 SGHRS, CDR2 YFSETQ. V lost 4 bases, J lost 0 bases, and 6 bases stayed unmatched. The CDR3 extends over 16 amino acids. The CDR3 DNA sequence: TGCGCCAGCAGCGCCTCAGGGGGCCGCTCCTACAATGAGCAGTTCTTC. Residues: CASSASGGRSYNEQFF.

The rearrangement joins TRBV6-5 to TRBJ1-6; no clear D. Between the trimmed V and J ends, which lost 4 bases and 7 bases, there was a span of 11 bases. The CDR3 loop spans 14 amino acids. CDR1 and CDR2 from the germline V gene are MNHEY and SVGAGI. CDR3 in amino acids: CASSSDSGNSPLHF. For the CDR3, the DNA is TGTGCCAGCAGTTCCGACTCGGGAAATTCACCCCTCCACTTT.

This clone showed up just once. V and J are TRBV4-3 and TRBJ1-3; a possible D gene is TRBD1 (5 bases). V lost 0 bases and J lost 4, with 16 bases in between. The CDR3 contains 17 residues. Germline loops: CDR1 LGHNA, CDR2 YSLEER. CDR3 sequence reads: CASSQDEVGGSGNTIYF. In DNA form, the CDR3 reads TGCGCCAGCAGCCAAGATGAGGTCGGGGGGTCGGGAAACACCATATATTTT.